Described below is a single T cell receptor (beta chain) sequence and its context. The target antigen is unknown. PCR was performed a second time for about 7 to 11 cycles using a sample-barcoded 5' primer and a J-beta primer mix. MiXCR, run by TCRdb on the 5' RACE reads, gives a single entry per CDR3 protein. This sample has just over 800,000 distinct CDR3 sequences, with approximately 65% found just once. These data come from a study of blood T cells in healthy people across ages. Overall study results and limits: Observed TCR beta diversity per million T cells went down as age went up. This fall followed a roughly linear course with age.

Ranging in age from about 6 to 95, the donors were healthy Caucasian individuals from Russia. Each individual donor underwent a draw of ten milliliters of peripheral blood. Extractions gave at least 5.5 micrograms of total RNA per sample. The source is a man aged 30 to 39 in good health. Sequenced input: blood.

The CDR3 spells CATSRGGSGGHSSTDTQYF. In DNA, the CDR3 is TGTGCCACCAGCAGGGGCGGTAGCGGGGGGCACTCTAGCACAGATACGCAGTATTTT. The chain employs TRBV15 and TRBJ2-3; 10 bases align to TRBD2. V gave up 3 bases and J gave up 0 bases; unmatched junction bases: 12. The CDR3 length is 19 residues. Per germline, CDR1 LNHNV and CDR2 YYDKDF (reference sequence).